This is a list of T cell receptor beta chains from one sample in a study of blood T cell repertoires in COVID-19. Produced via immunoSEQ multiplex PCR; TCRdb's table is partial and in-frame only. The profile shows about 300,000 clones, around 88% of them singletons. Input material: peripheral blood. The origin of the receptors is a woman aged 25-40 years who had recovered from COVID-19. CDR3s include the opening cysteine and the closing phenylalanine or tryptophan. A D gene is named only where the DNA matches it firmly. Where a row states a size, it is once, few, many or the class of an expanded clone; other rows omit it.

TRBV5-6	.	TRBD1	TRBJ1-2	CASTMRGQGTYGYTF
TRBV5-3	.	.	TRBJ1-1	CARRRVRVVPEAFF
TRBV2	once	.	TRBJ2-1	CASSELREGEQFF
TRBV6-6	.	.	TRBJ1-6	CASMENSPLHF
TRBV28	few	TRBD1	TRBJ1-5	CASNRGGNQPQHF
TRBV7-2	.	TRBD2	TRBJ2-3	CASRLSASGGAVDTQYF
TRBV15	.	.	TRBJ2-6	CATSRRGTHISGANVLTF
TRBV5-5	.	TRBD1	TRBJ1-4	CASSPGTGGEKLFF
TRBV27	.	TRBD1	TRBJ2-7	CASSLEGALFYEQYF
TRBV5-6	.	.	TRBJ1-5	CASSVQGFSMQPQHF
TRBV24-1	.	TRBD2	TRBJ2-3	CATSGVLGAGRSTDTQYF
TRBV4-3	.	TRBD2	TRBJ2-1	CASSQEGAWSGGRNEQFF
TRBV27	.	TRBD2	TRBJ2-7	CASRSGEHYEQYF
TRBV30	.	.	TRBJ2-1	CAWREVSSYNEQFF
TRBV4-3	.	.	TRBJ1-1	CASSQGFVNTEAFF
TRBV6-2/TRBV6-3	.	.	TRBJ1-1	CASSSVKGPYTEAFF
TRBV6-2/TRBV6-3	.	TRBD1	TRBJ1-5	CASSRTGPNQPQHF
TRBV27	.	.	TRBJ2-5	CASSLNGGGGQTQYF
TRBV5-1	.	TRBD1	TRBJ1-5	CAIPGQVGQPQHF
TRBV28	.	.	TRBJ2-7	CASLGGYGQYF
TRBV7-2	.	.	TRBJ2-3	CASSLALGARTDTQYF
TRBV2	few	.	TRBJ2-5	CASSGVATRQETQYF
TRBV19	once	TRBD1	TRBJ1-5	CATVGQGRNQPQHF
TRBV29-1	.	.	TRBJ1-5	CSVGQYNQPQHF
TRBV5-1	.	.	TRBJ2-2	CASSLEAGADTGELFF
TRBV15	.	.	TRBJ1-5	CATSDSWGRSGSQPQHF
TRBV28	.	.	TRBJ1-1	CASILDRLTEAFF
TRBV7-9	.	TRBD2	TRBJ2-1	CASSLTSEDEQFF
TRBV2	few	TRBD2	TRBJ2-1	CASRGLAGDSWSYNEQFF
TRBV2	.	TRBD1	TRBJ2-5	CASSLQGFQETQYF
TRBV27	once	.	TRBJ2-7	CASSLVSAQGHYEQYF
TRBV7-2	.	TRBD2	TRBJ2-3	CASSLVIAGGLADTQYF
TRBV9	.	TRBD1	TRBJ1-4	CASSTLTGGENEKLFF
TRBV29-1	once	.	TRBJ1-1	CSARQELNTEAFF
TRBV5-6	.	TRBD2	TRBJ2-1	CASSLETTSGYNEQFF
TRBV15	.	TRBD1	TRBJ2-1	CATSRAGTGAFGDEQFF
TRBV27	few	TRBD2	TRBJ2-1	CASSHIGTTYNEQFF
TRBV7-9	once	.	TRBJ1-2	CASSLSGVNYGYTF
TRBV29-1	.	.	TRBJ1-1	CSVEYIEWGDWGQEAFF
TRBV11-3	.	.	TRBJ1-6	CASSTQGDSPLHF
TRBV6-6	.	.	TRBJ2-1	CATTKGGGSHEQFF